These T cell receptor beta chains were read from a single sample in a study of blood T cell repertoires in COVID-19. This table comes from immunoSEQ multiplex PCR, and its TCRdb copy is limited to in-frame clones, with some not included. In the table there are over 150,000 clones, about 90% of which are singletons. Sequencing was carried out using PBMCs or T cells enriched from blood (not recorded which). The receptors shown here come from a woman between 50 and 59 years old who had recovered from COVID-19. Both conserved end residues are part of each CDR3. The D gene is left open where the match is weak. The size entry is marked missing in some rows and otherwise reads once, few, many or a size class.

CDR3aa	CDR3nt	v_gene	abundance	j_gene	d_gene
CSAGASGRGDTQYF	TGCAGCGCCGGTGCTAGCGGGAGGGGAGATACGCAGTATTTT	TRBV29-1	NA	TRBJ2-3	TRBD2
CASSTGPYNEQFF	TGTGCCAGCAGTACAGGTCCTTACAATGAGCAGTTCTTC	TRBV27	NA	TRBJ2-1	NA
CASRQDTPYEQYF	TGTGCCAGCCGTCAGGACACGCCCTACGAGCAGTACTTC	TRBV6-6	NA	TRBJ2-7	NA
CASSLKMTGPLQPQHF	TGTGCCAGCTCACTCAAGATGACAGGGCCGCTTCAGCCCCAGCATTTT	TRBV18	few	TRBJ1-5	TRBD1
CASSPLAGVNEQFF	TGTGCCAGCAGCCCACTAGCGGGAGTGAATGAGCAGTTCTTC	TRBV11-2	NA	TRBJ2-1	TRBD2
CASRMGANYGYTF	TGCGCCAGCAGAATGGGGGCCAACTATGGCTACACCTTC	TRBV5-1	NA	TRBJ1-2	NA
CASSIDLRTGELFF	TGCGCCAGCAGCATCGACTTACGGACCGGGGAGCTGTTTTTT	TRBV5-1	few	TRBJ2-2	NA
CASSIKGYSYQPQHF	TGTGCCAGTAGTATCAAGGGGTACTCCTATCAGCCCCAGCATTTT	TRBV19	NA	TRBJ1-5	NA
CASRRGLSGEQFF	TGTGCCAGCAGGAGGGGACTATCAGGTGAGCAGTTCTTC	TRBV9	NA	TRBJ2-1	TRBD2
CASSQGGGVPYYGYTF	TGTGCCAGCAGCCAAGGAGGGGGGGTGCCCTATTATGGCTACACCTTC	TRBV3-1/TRBV3-2	NA	TRBJ1-2	NA
CAWRGAVSSYEQYF	TGTGCCTGGAGAGGGGCTGTTAGCTCCTACGAGCAGTACTTC	TRBV30	NA	TRBJ2-7	NA
CASSQAGGGTGELFF	TGTGCCAGCAGCCAGGCCGGAGGAGGTACCGGGGAGCTGTTTTTT	TRBV3-1/TRBV3-2	NA	TRBJ2-2	NA
CASSESTGLHEYF	TGCGCCAGCAGTGAGTCGACAGGACTCCACGAGTACTTC	TRBV10-2	NA	TRBJ2-5	NA
CASSVEAGVVNEQFF	TGTGCCAGCAGCGTAGAAGCGGGAGTGGTCAATGAGCAGTTCTTC	TRBV9	NA	TRBJ2-1	TRBD2
CSVEWGLLAGVSTDTQYF	TGCAGCGTTGAGTGGGGCCTACTGGCGGGAGTCAGCACAGATACGCAGTATTTT	TRBV29-1	NA	TRBJ2-3	TRBD2
CASSLEGENTEAFF	TGTGCCAGCAGCTTGGAAGGAGAGAACACTGAAGCTTTCTTT	TRBV5-6	NA	TRBJ1-1	NA
CASSPPSADTGELFF	TGTGCCAGCTCACCACCCTCCGCGGACACCGGGGAGCTGTTTTTT	TRBV18	NA	TRBJ2-2	NA
CASSATGVSNQPQHF	TGTGCCAGCAGTGCTACAGGGGTGAGCAATCAGCCCCAGCATTTT	TRBV2	NA	TRBJ1-5	TRBD1
CASSGQGRETQYF	TGTGCCAGCAGTGGCCAGGGGCGAGAGACCCAGTACTTC	TRBV2	once	TRBJ2-5	NA
CASSPISDRGTANYGYTF	TGTGCCAGCAGCCCGATCTCCGACAGGGGGACCGCTAACTATGGCTACACCTTC	TRBV5-5	once	TRBJ1-2	TRBD1
CASSQRVLQDEKLFF	TGTGCCAGCAGTCAGAGGGTACTTCAGGATGAAAAACTGTTTTTT	TRBV7-2	NA	TRBJ1-4	NA
CASSIRQGETQYF	TGTGCCAGCAGCATAAGACAGGGAGAGACCCAGTACTTC	TRBV11-2	NA	TRBJ2-5	TRBD1
CASSRRGTAMNQPQHF	TGTGCCAGCAGTCGAAGGGGGACAGCGATGAATCAGCCCCAGCATTTT	TRBV2	NA	TRBJ1-5	TRBD1
CASSLDRANTYEQYF	TGCGCCAGCAGCCTTGACAGGGCGAACACCTACGAGCAGTACTTC	TRBV5-1	NA	TRBJ2-7	TRBD1
CASREQGAGVNQPQHF	TGTGCCAGCAGAGAACAGGGGGCCGGGGTCAATCAGCCCCAGCATTTT	TRBV2	few	TRBJ1-5	TRBD1
CATSRTNQPQHF	TGTGCCACCAGCAGAACAAATCAGCCCCAGCATTTT	TRBV15	NA	TRBJ1-5	NA
CASSSGFSGNTIYF	TGTGCCAGCAGCTCAGGGTTCTCTGGAAACACCATATATTTT	TRBV7-2	NA	TRBJ1-3	NA
CASSLTYSYTDTQYF	TGTGCTAGCAGCCTGACGTACAGCTACACAGATACGCAGTATTTT	TRBV7-7	NA	TRBJ2-3	NA
CASSGGGSGTYNEQFF	TGTGCCAGCAGCGGTGGTGGTAGCGGGACATACAATGAGCAGTTCTTC	TRBV9	NA	TRBJ2-1	TRBD2